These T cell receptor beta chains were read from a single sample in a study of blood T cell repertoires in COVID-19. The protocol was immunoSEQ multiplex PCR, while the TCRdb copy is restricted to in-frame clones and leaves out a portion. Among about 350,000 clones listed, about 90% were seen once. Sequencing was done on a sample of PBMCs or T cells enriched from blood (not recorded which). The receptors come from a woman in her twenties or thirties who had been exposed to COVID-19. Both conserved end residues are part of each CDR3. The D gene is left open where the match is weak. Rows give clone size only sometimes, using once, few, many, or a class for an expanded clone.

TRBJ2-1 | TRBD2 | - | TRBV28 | CASSLTSDHNEQFF | TGTGCCAGCAGTCTTACTAGCGACCACAATGAGCAGTTCTTC
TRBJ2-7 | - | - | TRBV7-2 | CASSFTRTSDEQYF | TGTGCCAGCAGCTTCACCAGGACTTCCGACGAGCAGTACTTC
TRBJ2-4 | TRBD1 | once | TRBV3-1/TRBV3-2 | CASSPQGQGEKNIQYF | TGTGCCAGCAGCCCCCAGGGGCAGGGGGAGAAAAACATTCAGTACTTC
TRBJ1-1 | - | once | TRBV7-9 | CASSLERRSTEAFF | TGTGCCAGCAGCTTAGAGAGGAGGAGTACTGAAGCTTTCTTT
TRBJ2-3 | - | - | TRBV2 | CASSEEISVADTQYF | TGTGCCAGCAGTGAAGAGATTAGCGTCGCAGATACGCAGTATTTT
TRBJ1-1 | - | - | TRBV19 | CASRGGGFGKSDTEAFF | TGTGCCAGTAGAGGGGGGGGTTTTGGGAAGTCCGACACTGAAGCTTTCTTT
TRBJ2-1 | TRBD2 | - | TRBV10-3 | CAITPTSGRNEQFF | TGTGCCATCACCCCGACTAGCGGGAGGAATGAGCAGTTCTTC
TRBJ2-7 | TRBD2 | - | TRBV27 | CASRLYSGSLDEQYF | TGTGCCAGCAGATTATACAGCGGGAGTCTCGACGAGCAGTACTTC
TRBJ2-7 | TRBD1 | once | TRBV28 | CASSPLGGTGANEQYF | TGTGCCAGCAGCCCTTTAGGTGGGACAGGGGCCAACGAGCAGTACTTC
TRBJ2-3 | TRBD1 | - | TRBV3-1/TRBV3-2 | CASSLDRVRTDTQYF | TGTGCCAGCAGCCTGGACAGGGTAAGGACAGATACGCAGTATTTT
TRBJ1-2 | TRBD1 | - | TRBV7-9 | CASSSGTVYGYTF | TGTGCCAGCAGCTCTGGGACAGTCTATGGCTACACCTTC
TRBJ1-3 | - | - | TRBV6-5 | CASVTGNSGNTIYF | TGTGCCAGCGTTACAGGGAACTCTGGAAACACCATATATTTT
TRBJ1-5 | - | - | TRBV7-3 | CASSPRDTQPSQHF | TGTGCCAGCAGCCCCCGGGACACCCAGCCGTCCCAGCATTTT
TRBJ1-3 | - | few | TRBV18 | CASSPAGPSGNTIYF | TGTGCCAGCTCACCAGCAGGCCCCTCTGGAAACACCATATATTTT
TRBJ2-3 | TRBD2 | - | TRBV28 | CASSLRNGGRTDTQYF | TGTGCCAGCAGTTTACGGAACGGCGGGAGGACAGATACGCAGTATTTT
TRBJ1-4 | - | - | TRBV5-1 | CASSPGQPASEKLFF | TGCGCCAGCAGCCCCGGACAGCCAGCGTCCGAAAAACTGTTTTTT
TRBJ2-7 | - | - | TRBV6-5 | CASSYSRSLSYEQYF | TGTGCCAGCAGTTACTCGCGGAGTCTGTCCTACGAGCAGTACTTC
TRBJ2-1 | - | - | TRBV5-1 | CASSLSEGERNEQFF | TGCGCCAGCAGCTTGTCTGAGGGAGAGAGGAATGAGCAGTTCTTC
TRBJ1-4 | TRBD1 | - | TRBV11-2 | CASSLVPTGKNEKLFF | TGTGCCAGCAGCTTAGTGCCGACAGGGAAGAATGAAAAACTGTTTTTT
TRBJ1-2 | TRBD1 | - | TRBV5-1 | CASSRGQGNYGYTF | TGCGCCAGCAGCAGGGGACAGGGGAACTATGGCTACACCTTC